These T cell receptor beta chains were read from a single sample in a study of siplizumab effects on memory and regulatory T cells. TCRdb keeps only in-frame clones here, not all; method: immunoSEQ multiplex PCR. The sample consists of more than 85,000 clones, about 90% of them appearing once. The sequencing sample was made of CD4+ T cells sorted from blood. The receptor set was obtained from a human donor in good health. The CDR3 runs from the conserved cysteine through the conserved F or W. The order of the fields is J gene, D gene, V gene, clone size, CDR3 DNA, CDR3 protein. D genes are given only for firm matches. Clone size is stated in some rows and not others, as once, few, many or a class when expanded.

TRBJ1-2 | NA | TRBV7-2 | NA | TGTGCCAGCAGCCTTCCGGGCCTACCTAACGGCTACACCTTC | CASSLPGLPNGYTF
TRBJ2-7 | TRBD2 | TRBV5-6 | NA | TGTGCCAGCAGCTTTCTACTAGCGGGAAGGCCCTACGAGCAGTACTTC | CASSFLLAGRPYEQYF
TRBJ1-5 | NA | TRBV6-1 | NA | TGTGCCAGTTCTATGTTACAGGCGGAGCAGCCCCAGCATTTT | CASSMLQAEQPQHF
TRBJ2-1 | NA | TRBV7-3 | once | TGTGCCAGCAGCCTAGGGGCAGGATTAGTCAATGAGCAGTTCTTC | CASSLGAGLVNEQFF
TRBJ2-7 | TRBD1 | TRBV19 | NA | TGTGCCAGTAGTATCTCTCGGACAGGCGGCTACGAGCAGTACTTC | CASSISRTGGYEQYF
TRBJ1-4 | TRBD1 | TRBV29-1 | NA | TGCAGCGTTGCGGGGACAGGCTTCTTCGGCGAAAAACTGTTTTTT | CSVAGTGFFGEKLFF
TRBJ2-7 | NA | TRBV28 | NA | TGTGCCAGCAGTTCTTCCAGGACCCACGAGCAGTACTTC | CASSSSRTHEQYF
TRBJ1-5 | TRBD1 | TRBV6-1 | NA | TGTGCCAGCGGACTAGGGACAGGGTTCGGGCAGCCCCAGCATTTT | CASGLGTGFGQPQHF
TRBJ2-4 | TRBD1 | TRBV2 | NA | TGTGCCAGCGGTGGGGACAGGGAAGGGTGGGAAGCCAAAAACATTCAGTACTTC | CASGGDREGWEAKNIQYF
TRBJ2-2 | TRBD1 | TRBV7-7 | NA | TGTGCTAGCAGCCCGCTGACAGGGCCCACCGGGGAGCTGTTTTTT | CASSPLTGPTGELFF
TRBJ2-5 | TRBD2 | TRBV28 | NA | TGTGCCAGCAGCCAATACCCGGGACTAGCGGGAGAGGGTCTTTTCTCCGCGGAGACCCAGTACTTC | CASSQYPGLAGEGLFSAETQYF
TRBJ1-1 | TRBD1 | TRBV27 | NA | TGTGCCAGCAGTTTATTACCCCCTACTCGGACAGGAAGGATGAACACTGAAGCTTTCTTT | CASSLLPPTRTGRMNTEAFF
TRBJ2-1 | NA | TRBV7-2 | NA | TGTGCCAGCAGCCACGACTTATCCTCCTACAATGAGCAGTTCTTC | CASSHDLSSYNEQFF
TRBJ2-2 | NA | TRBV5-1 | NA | TGCGCCAGCAGCTTGGTTGGAGGGGAGACCGGGGAGCTGTTTTTT | CASSLVGGETGELFF
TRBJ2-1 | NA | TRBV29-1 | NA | TGCAGCGTTGAGGCCCGAGAGGGAAAGGGGAATGAGCAGTTCTTC | CSVEAREGKGNEQFF
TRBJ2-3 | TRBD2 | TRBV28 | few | TGTGCCAGCAGTACCTTCTTCGGGCGGGAGGGCCGAGATACGCAGTATTTT | CASSTFFGREGRDTQYF
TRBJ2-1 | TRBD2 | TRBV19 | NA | TGTGCCAGTAGCGATACTAGCGGGAGGGCCGTTAGATACAATGAGCAGTTCTTC | CASSDTSGRAVRYNEQFF
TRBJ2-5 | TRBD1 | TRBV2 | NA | TGTGCCAGCAGCGCACAGGACAGGACGGGAGAGACCCAGTACTTC | CASSAQDRTGETQYF
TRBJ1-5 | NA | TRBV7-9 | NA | TGTGCCAGCAGCTTAGCGGCGGCAGGCCGCAATCAGCCCCAGCATTTT | CASSLAAAGRNQPQHF
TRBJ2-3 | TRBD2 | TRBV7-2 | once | TGTGCCAGCAGCTTAGGGGGAGCGGGAGGGCCGGATACGCAGTATTTT | CASSLGGAGGPDTQYF
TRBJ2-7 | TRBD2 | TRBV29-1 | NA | TGCAGCGTTGAAGCACTAGCGGGAGGCGAGCAGTACTTC | CSVEALAGGEQYF
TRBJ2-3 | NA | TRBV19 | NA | TGTGCCAGTACCCACGGGGGTAGCACAGATACGCAGTATTTT | CASTHGGSTDTQYF
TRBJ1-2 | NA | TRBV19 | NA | TGTGCCAGTAGTACCAGCAGTTGGGGTAACTATGGCTACACCTTC | CASSTSSWGNYGYTF
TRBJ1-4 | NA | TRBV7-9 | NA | TGTGCCAGCAGCTCTCCTGTGGGGGGTGCAACTAATGAAAAACTGTTTTTT | CASSSPVGGATNEKLFF
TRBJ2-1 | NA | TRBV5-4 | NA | TGTGCCAGCAGCTTGGCCTCCCCGAGCTCCTACAATGAGCAGTTCTTC | CASSLASPSSYNEQFF
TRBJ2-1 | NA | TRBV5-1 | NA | TGCGCCAGCAGCTTGGGAACTAGCCACTCCTACAATGAGCAGTTCTTC | CASSLGTSHSYNEQFF
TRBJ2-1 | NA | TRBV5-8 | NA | TGTGCCAGCAGCCCCCAGGTCGTATCCCGGAATGAGCAGTTCTTC | CASSPQVVSRNEQFF
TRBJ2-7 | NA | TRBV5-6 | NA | TGTGCCAGCAGCTTGGCTGGGGGATGGGAGCAGTACTTC | CASSLAGGWEQYF
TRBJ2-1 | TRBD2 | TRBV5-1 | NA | TGCGCCAGCAGCTTTGGGACTAGTTCCTACAATGAGCAGTTCTTC | CASSFGTSSYNEQFF
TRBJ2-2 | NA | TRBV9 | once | TGTGCCAGCAGCAGAGGGGTAGACGCGAACACCGGGGAGCTGTTTTTT | CASSRGVDANTGELFF
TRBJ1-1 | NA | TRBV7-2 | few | TGTGCCAGCAGCTTAAGTACAGGAGCTTTGAACACTGAAGCTTTCTTT | CASSLSTGALNTEAFF
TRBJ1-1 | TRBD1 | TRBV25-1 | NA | TGTGCCAGCATCCCTTGGAACAGGGGCAATACTGAAGCTTTCTTT | CASIPWNRGNTEAFF
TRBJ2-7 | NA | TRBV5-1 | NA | TGCGCCAGCAGCCCTCAGCCGGGCTACGAGCAGTACTTC | CASSPQPGYEQYF
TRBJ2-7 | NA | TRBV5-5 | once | TGTGCCAGCAGCAGGATGGACGAGCAGTACTTC | CASSRMDEQYF
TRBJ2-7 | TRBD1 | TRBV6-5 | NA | TGTGCCAGCAGTAGGGACAGGGTGAAGCACGAGCAGTACTTC | CASSRDRVKHEQYF
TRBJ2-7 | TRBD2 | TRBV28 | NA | TGTGCCAGCAGTTCACGCCTCCTGGGCGGGAGAGGTTGGTACGAGCAGTACTTC | CASSSRLLGGRGWYEQYF
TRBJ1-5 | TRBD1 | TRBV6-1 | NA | TGTGCCAGCAGTGCCGGGACAGGGGGCAATCAGCCCCAGCATTTT | CASSAGTGGNQPQHF
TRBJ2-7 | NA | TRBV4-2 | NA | TGTGCCAGCAGCCAAGCTATATTCGGGAGTGAGTACGAGCAGTACTTC | CASSQAIFGSEYEQYF
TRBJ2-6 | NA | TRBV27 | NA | TGTGCCAGCAGAAAAGCAGGCTCTGGGGCCAACGTCCTGACTTTC | CASRKAGSGANVLTF
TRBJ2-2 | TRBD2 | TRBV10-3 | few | TGTGCCATCAAAGCGGGAGGGCCCGGGGAGCTGTTTTTT | CAIKAGGPGELFF
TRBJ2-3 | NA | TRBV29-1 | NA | TGCAGCGTCAGACGATCAGATACGCAGTATTTT | CSVRRSDTQYF
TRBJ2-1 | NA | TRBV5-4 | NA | TGTGCCAGCAGCTTGGACGGACTAGCAAAGGGGGCGGAGCAGTTCTTC | CASSLDGLAKGAEQFF
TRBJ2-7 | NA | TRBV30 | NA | TGTGCCTGGAGCTTAGGACACCTCCCCTACGAGCAGTACTTC | CAWSLGHLPYEQYF
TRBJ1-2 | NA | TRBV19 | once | TGTGCCAGTAGTCCCCTGACAGACTACTATGGCTACACCTTC | CASSPLTDYYGYTF
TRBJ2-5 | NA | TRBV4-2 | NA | TGTGCCAGCAGCCAAGGTGGATTCAGGGCCCAAGAGACCCAGTACTTC | CASSQGGFRAQETQYF
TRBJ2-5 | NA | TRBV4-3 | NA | TGCGCCAGCAGCCAAGATATACAGCAAGAGACCCAGTACTTC | CASSQDIQQETQYF
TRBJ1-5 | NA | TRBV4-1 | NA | TGCGCCAGCAGCCAAGGCCCCGGGGTTAGCAATCAGCCCCAGCATTTT | CASSQGPGVSNQPQHF
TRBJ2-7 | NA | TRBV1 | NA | TGCACCAGCAGCCAAGAACTACGGGCGAGGCGTTTTTTGGACGAGCAGTACTTC | CTSSQELRARRFLDEQYF
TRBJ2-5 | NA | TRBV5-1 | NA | TGCGCCAGCAGCTTGCACGGTGAAGAGACCCAGTACTTC | CASSLHGEETQYF
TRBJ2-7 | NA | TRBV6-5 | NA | TGTGCCAGCAGTTACTCGACGGTAGGCTACGAGCAGTACTTC | CASSYSTVGYEQYF
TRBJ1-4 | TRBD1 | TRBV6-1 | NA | TGTGCCAGCAGTCCCGGACAGGGTGGGGAAAAACTGTTTTTT | CASSPGQGGEKLFF
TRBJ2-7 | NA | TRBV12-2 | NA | TGTGCAAGTCGCAGCGGGACTAGCGGGATCAACTCCTACGAGCAGTACTTC | CASRSGTSGINSYEQYF
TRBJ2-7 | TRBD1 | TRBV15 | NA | TGTGCCACCAGCAGAAGACAGGGCGGTTACGAGCAGTACTTC | CATSRRQGGYEQYF
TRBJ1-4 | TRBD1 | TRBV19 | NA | TGTGCCAGCAGAGTACGACAGGGTAGTGAAAAACTGTTTTTT | CASRVRQGSEKLFF
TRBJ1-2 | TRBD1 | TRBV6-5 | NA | TGTGCCAGCAGTACAGGGGTCGGCTACACCTTC | CASSTGVGYTF
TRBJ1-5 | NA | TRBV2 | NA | TGTGCCAGCAGTGGGATACCAAATCAGCCCCAGCATTTT | CASSGIPNQPQHF
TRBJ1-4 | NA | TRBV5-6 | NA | TGTGCCTCCACGAAGGCAACTAATGAAAAACTGTTTTTT | CASTKATNEKLFF
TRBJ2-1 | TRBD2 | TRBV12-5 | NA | TGTGCTAGTGGTTTGTCCATAGCGGGAGTCTACAATGAGCAGTTCTTC | CASGLSIAGVYNEQFF
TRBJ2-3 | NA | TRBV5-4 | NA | TGTGCCAGCAGCAGGGAGACCCGGACTAGCACAGATACGCAGTATTTT | CASSRETRTSTDTQYF